The rows below give T cell receptor beta chains drawn from one sample of a study of OX40 agonist ivuxolimab in advanced cancers. Sequencing used immunoSEQ multiplex PCR; TCRdb keeps in-frame clones, though not all of them. The sample includes some 52,000 clones, 94% of them seen just once. Sequenced here: CD4+ or CD8+ T cells sorted from blood, sampled in a trial of the OX40 agonist ivuxolimab. All receptors derive from an adult with an advanced solid tumor such as melanoma, head and neck, liver or kidney cancer. Each CDR3 is given with its conserved first and last residue. Each record gives: V gene, CDR3 protein.

TRBV4-1 CASSQDRLDGPYEQYF
TRBV7-9 CASSLPTGREQYF
TRBV28 CASSWTGGSSYEQYF
TRBV7-9 CASSHDRGGAGGTQYF
TRBV21-1 CASSKDLQGAWGYTF
TRBV7-2 CASSLAEGISNQPQHF
TRBV6-4 CASSVSRDYDEQFF
TRBV7-9 CASSLRGYSEQYF
TRBV9 CASSVGTQPPPYEQYF
TRBV27 CASSLTVKDRGEQYF
TRBV27 CASSGTGYTGELFF
TRBV7-9 CASSLGGTGVLLYYGYTF
TRBV4-3 CASSQEGYSTYEQYF
TRBV19 CASSMIESYNEQFF
TRBV27 CASSEYNTKLHEQYF
TRBV7-9 CASSLAGEVAFF
TRBV7-3 CASSPYGGAGETQYF
TRBV7-9 CASSSGYGYTF